Listed below are T cell receptor beta chains from one sample, sequenced in a study of T cell repertoires in cytomegalovirus infection. In TCRdb, the reads were re-called with MiXCR into one record per CDR3 protein. The sample holds about 310,000 distinct CDR3 sequences, 20% to 25% seen once. Their specific antigens are unknown. Sequences were derived from cultured PBMCs, sampled from culture after CMV antigen stimulation. The receptors come from a human donor in good health (CMV status not recorded). Some clones in this sample may be carry-over from other donors' samples. The CDR3 runs from the conserved cysteine through the conserved F or W. The D gene is left open where the match is weak. Only part of the rows carry a size: once, few, many, or a class if the clone is expanded.

v_gene,j_gene,d_gene,len,abundance,CDR3aa,CDR3nt
TRBV4-1,TRBJ1-4,TRBD1,15,few,CASSQYGTGLEKLFF,TGCGCCAGCAGCCAGTACGGGACAGGCCTGGAAAAACTGTTTTTT
TRBV6-8,TRBJ2-3,-,14,few,CASSLDLFGDTQYF,TGTGCCAGCAGTCTGGACTTATTTGGGGATACGCAGTATTTT
TRBV4-1,TRBJ1-2,TRBD1,18,few,CASSQGQGANLVDYGYTF,TGCGCCAGCAGCCAGGGACAGGGGGCGAATCTGGTAGACTATGGCTACACCTTC
TRBV12-3/TRBV12-4,TRBJ2-4,TRBD1,17,few,CASSSYGQGLAKNIQYF,TGTGCCAGCAGTTCCTATGGACAGGGATTAGCCAAAAACATTCAGTACTTC
TRBV28,TRBJ2-7,TRBD1,15,many,CASSLGWDSTYEQYF,TGTGCCAGCAGTTTAGGGTGGGACAGCACCTACGAGCAGTACTTC
TRBV6-2/TRBV6-3,TRBJ2-2,TRBD2,16,-,CASSYDSGRMTGELFF,TGTGCCAGCAGTTACGATAGCGGGAGAATGACCGGGGAGCTGTTTTTT
TRBV7-2,TRBJ1-3,-,16,many,CASSSPTGRTGNTIYF,TGTGCCAGCAGCTCCCCTACAGGCAGAACTGGAAACACCATATATTTT
TRBV7-2,TRBJ2-7,-,13,-,CASSLGFLREQYF,TGTGCCAGCAGCTTAGGTTTTCTCCGCGAGCAGTACTTC
TRBV10-3,TRBJ1-2,TRBD1,16,few,CAIRPRTGGETYGYTF,TGTGCCATCAGACCCCGGACAGGGGGTGAAACCTATGGCTACACCTTC
TRBV10-3,TRBJ1-1,TRBD1,15,many,CAINSNRDRNTEAFF,TGTGCCATCAATAGTAACCGGGACAGGAACACTGAAGCTTTCTTT
TRBV7-2,TRBJ1-3,-,14,few,CASSRELSGNTIYF,TGTGCCAGCAGCCGGGAACTCTCTGGAAACACCATATATTTT
TRBV6-5,TRBJ1-2,TRBD1,17,-,CASSYSLRDRKPYGYTF,TGTGCCAGCAGTTACTCGCTTCGGGACAGAAAACCCTATGGCTACACCTTC
TRBV6-5,TRBJ2-5,TRBD2,17,few,CASSYLSSGRRAETQYF,TGTGCCAGCAGTTACTTGTCTAGCGGCCGGCGGGCAGAGACCCAGTACTTC
TRBV28,TRBJ1-6,TRBD1,16,few,CASSLFQGAYNSPLHF,TGTGCCAGCAGTTTATTCCAGGGGGCCTATAATTCACCCCTCCACTTT
TRBV20-1,TRBJ2-2,TRBD1,16,-,CSARDGTGGDTGELFF,TGCAGTGCTAGAGACGGGACAGGGGGCGACACCGGGGAGCTGTTTTTT
TRBV7-9,TRBJ1-3,-,14,-,CASSSQGLLVPFFF,TGTGCCAGCAGCTCACAGGGCTTACTAGTGCCCTTTTTTTTT
TRBV13,TRBJ1-6,-,19,few,CASSSGLSGQSSYNSPLHF,TGTGCCAGCAGCTCAGGCCTCTCCGGACAGAGCTCCTATAATTCACCCCTCCACTTT
TRBV6-6,TRBJ1-5,-,13,few,CASSYKSDQPQHF,TGTGCCAGCAGTTACAAATCGGATCAGCCCCAGCATTTT
TRBV20-1,TRBJ2-7,-,13,-,CSAREDGSREQYF,TGCAGTGCTAGAGAGGACGGGTCTCGGGAGCAGTACTTC
TRBV2,TRBJ2-3,-,14,few,CASSDSSSTDTQYF,TGTGCCAGCAGTGATTCTTCCAGCACAGATACGCAGTATTTT
TRBV4-3,TRBJ2-1,-,18,-,CASSQERALSSSYNEQFF,TGCGCCAGCAGCCAAGAAAGGGCTTTATCTTCCTCCTACAATGAGCAGTTCTTC
TRBV19,TRBJ2-1,-,17,-,CASSGLQGGSSYNEQFF,TGTGCCAGTAGTGGCCTTCAGGGGGGGAGTTCCTACAATGAGCAGTTCTTC
TRBV7-8,TRBJ1-1,-,15,-,CASSGARTVRSEAFF,TGTGCCAGCAGCGGAGCACGGACCGTAAGGTCTGAAGCTTTCTTT
TRBV6-4,TRBJ1-1,-,14,-,CASSDTGASTEAFF,TGTGCCAGCAGTGACACGGGGGCTAGCACTGAAGCTTTCTTT
TRBV3-1,TRBJ1-2,-,13,few,CASSQGPGARSTF,TGTGCCAGCAGCCAAGGGCCGGGGGCGAGGTCCACCTTC
TRBV29-1,TRBJ2-2,-,13,-,CSASDRATGELFF,TGCAGCGCCTCGGACAGAGCCACCGGGGAGCTGTTTTTT
TRBV7-9,TRBJ1-2,-,13,many,CASSPAQGRGYTF,TGTGCCAGCAGCCCCGCTCAGGGTCGAGGCTACACCTTC
TRBV11-3,TRBJ1-4,-,14,-,CASSPGPINEKLFF,TGTGCCAGCAGCCCGGGACCGATTAATGAAAAACTGTTTTTT
TRBV5-4,TRBJ2-1,TRBD2,18,-,CASSLEVGLAGGSNEQFF,TGTGCCAGCAGCTTGGAAGTCGGACTAGCGGGAGGGAGCAATGAGCAGTTCTTC
TRBV4-1,TRBJ1-3,-,16,many,CASSLQLPRSGNTIYF,TGCGCCAGCAGCCTACAGCTTCCTCGCTCTGGAAACACCATATATTTT
TRBV6-1,TRBJ2-3,TRBD2,15,-,CASSYPSGGRGTQYF,TGTGCCAGCAGTTATCCCAGCGGGGGACGGGGTACGCAGTATTTT
TRBV27,TRBJ2-7,TRBD1,15,-,CASSPKTGGLYEQYF,TGTGCCAGCAGTCCCAAGACAGGGGGCCTCTACGAGCAGTACTTC
TRBV12-3/TRBV12-4,TRBJ1-1,-,13,many,CASSFSRVTEAFF,TGTGCCAGCAGTTTTTCCAGGGTTACTGAAGCTTTCTTT
TRBV11-3,TRBJ1-3,-,18,few,CASSLDRGSTVSGNTIYF,TGTGCCAGCAGCTTAGATCGAGGGAGTACGGTCTCTGGAAACACCATATATTTT
TRBV18,TRBJ2-3,TRBD2,17,-,CASSPLVAGGGETTQYF,TGTGCCAGCTCACCACTGGTAGCGGGCGGTGGCGAGACGACGCAGTATTTT